Below, one T cell receptor beta chain is given with its context. Its specificity is not known. V was trimmed by 0 bases and J by 1 base, leaving 13 bases between them. Germline V gene sequence: CDR1 SGDLS, CDR2 YYNGEE. The CDR3 has 16 amino acids. Assay: immunoSEQ multiplex PCR; the TCRdb copy retains only in-frame clones and omits some. The sample includes roughly 120,000 clones, about 82% of them seen just once. This sample was taken from a study of cytomegalovirus exposure and HLA in healthy donors. Study conclusions and caveats: There were a few CMV-associated chains whose specificity for CMV antigens was confirmed in vitro.

Input material: PBMCs. The chain carries TRBV9 and TRBJ1-2, with D maybe TRBD1 (6 bases). This TCR was sampled from a man aged 18 to 30 in good health and CMV-seronegative. CDR3 in DNA: TGTGCCAGCAGCGTAGCTCCGGGACAATTTAACTATGGCTACACCTTC. It translates to CASSVAPGQFNYGYTF.